These 13 T cell receptor beta chains were all obtained from the same sample, sequenced in a study of T cell repertoires in cytomegalovirus infection. Via MiXCR, TCRdb re-called the reads, giving one row per CDR3 protein. The data show fewer than 200,000 distinct CDR3 sequences, around an eighth seen once. The sample taken for sequencing was PBMCs. These receptors were obtained from a human donor in good health (CMV status not recorded). Some clones in this sample may be carry-over from other donors' samples.

The genes are TRBV7-9 and TRBJ2-1; perhaps TRBD2 as D (5 bases). Germline V gives CDR1 SEHNR, CDR2 FQNEAQ (reference sequence). The CDR3 totals 13 residues. The ends were cut back, 5 bases at V and 5 bases at J, with 10 bases in the middle. The CDR3 nucleotides read TGTGCCAGCAGCAGCCGAGGGAACAATGAGCAGTTCTTC. Residues: CASSSRGNNEQFF.

There are a few counts of this clonotype. The rearrangement joins TRBV24-1 to TRBJ2-1, with 8 bases aligning to TRBD2. The J segment lost 7 bases and the V segment lost 4 bases, leaving 14 bases of the junction unmatched. CDR3 size: 17 residues. Germline CDR1 is KGHDR and CDR2 is SFDVKD. As DNA, the CDR3 is TGTGCCACCAGTGACCCCCCTTTTGCGGGAGGACCTAATGAGCAGTTCTTC. Its protein product is CATSDPPFAGGPNEQFF.

The rearrangement links TRBV4-1 to TRBJ1-5, with 7 bases aligning to TRBD1. With V trimmed by 5 bases and J by 0 bases, 10 bases remained unmatched. The CDR3 runs 17 residues. Per the germline V gene, CDR1 is MGHRA and CDR2 is YSYEKL. The CDR3 sequence is CASSAKTGTDSNQPQHF. CDR3 bases: TGCGCCAGCAGCGCAAAAACCGGGACAGATAGCAATCAGCCCCAGCATTTT.

This clonotype was detected many times. The chain employs TRBV11-3 and TRBJ2-5; a possible D gene is TRBD2 (5 bases). This CDR3 comprises 15 residues. Trimming stripped 3 bases from V and 1 base from J, with 12 bases between. The germline V gene has CDR1 SGHNT and CDR2 YENEEA. CDR3 loop: CASSLTTTLQETQYF. CDR3 in DNA: TGTGCCAGCAGCTTGACGACTACCCTCCAAGAGACCCAGTACTTC. Full variable domain (remainder filled in from reference TRBV11-3 and TRBJ2-5): EAGVVQSPRYKIIEKKQPVAFWCNPISGHNTLYWYLQNLGQGPELLIRYENEEAVDDSQLPKDRFSAERLKGVDSTLKIQPAELGDSAVYLCASSLTTTLQETQYFGPGTRLLVL.

The chain employs TRBV29-1 and TRBJ2-5; D gene unclear. The germline V gene encodes CDR1 SQVTM and CDR2 ANQGSEA. V gave up 3 bases and J gave up 7 bases, with 12 bases separating them. The CDR3 covers 12 residues. The CDR3 DNA reads as TGCAGCGTTGAGCGCCCTGGAGCGACCCAGTACTTC. Translating it yields CSVERPGATQYF.

The chain employs TRBV7-9 and TRBJ2-7; TRBD1 aligns across 9 bases. Losses at the gene ends were 5 bases for V and 5 bases for J; bases not matched to a gene: 13. CDR3 size: 16 residues. From germline, CDR1 is SEHNR and CDR2 FQNEAQ (reference sequence). DNA for the CDR3: TGTGCCAGCAGCGGCTTCCGGGACAGGGATATCAACGAGCAGTACTTC. Translating gives CASSGFRDRDINEQYF.

This clonotype was found many times. The rearrangement uses TRBV29-1 and TRBJ2-3; TRBD2 matches at 15 bases. Germline V gene data show CDR1 as SQVTM and CDR2 as ANQGSEA. V was pared by 0 bases and J by 6 bases, with 7 bases of the junction left unmatched. The CDR3 sequence is 17 residues long. The CDR3 DNA reads as TGCAGCGTTGAAGACCCTTGGACTAGCGGGAGGGTCGATACGCAGTATTTT. Encoded protein: CSVEDPWTSGRVDTQYF.

This clonotype was counted ten times or more. J is TRBJ1-1 and V is TRBV12-3 or TRBV12-4; 7 nucleotides line up with TRBD1. Germline trimming cut 7 bases from V and 5 bases from J; bases unmatched to any gene: 10. This CDR3 region has 14 residues. The CDR3 DNA is TGTGCCAGCAACCAGGGGGGCCCAATGACTGAAGCTTTCTTT. This encodes CASNQGGPMTEAFF.

About this clonotype itself: An end of the junction differs from the germline gene, which may be a read error. V gene TRBV7-9 combines with J gene TRBJ2-7; the D is unclear. The CDR3 has 13 amino acids. Germline loops: CDR1 SEHNR, CDR2 FQNEAQ (reference sequence). CDR3 nucleotides: TGTACCAGCAGCCCCCGGGTCTCCTACGAGCAGTACTTC. This gives the protein CTSSPRVSYEQYF.

Only a few counts were recorded for this clonotype. This chain connects TRBV20-1 to TRBJ2-1; the D gene is possibly TRBD2 (5 bases). Trimming removed 3 bases at V and 0 bases at J, with 9 bases between. Germline V gene data show CDR1 as DFQATT and CDR2 as SNEGSKA (reference sequence). CDR3 size: 14 residues. The CDR3 bases are TGCAGTGCTAGGCGGGTGAGCTCCTACAATGAGCAGTTCTTC. It specifies CSARRVSSYNEQFF.

In this sample, this clonotype turned up many times. J is TRBJ1-1 and V is TRBV7-9; the D is unclear. The CDR3 extends over 15 amino acids. V was trimmed by 2 bases and J by 5 bases, leaving 15 bases between them. From germline, CDR1 is SEHNR and CDR2 FQNEAQ (reference sequence). CDR3 nucleotide sequence: TGTGCCAGCAGCTTATGGGTCACAACGGGGACTGAAGCTTTCTTT. Its protein is CASSLWVTTGTEAFF.

Here the CDR3 DNA reads TGTGCCAGCAGTGAACTCCCAGGATTAGCCTACGAGCAGTACTTC. This codes for CASSELPGLAYEQYF. The rearrangement links TRBV6-1 to TRBJ2-7; D is undetermined. Trimming took off 2 bases at V and 2 bases at J, with 13 bases between the two ends. From germline, CDR1 is MNHNS and CDR2 SASEGT. The CDR3 spans 15 residues.

The chain joins TRBV3-1 to TRBJ2-7; TRBD2 matches at 11 bases. The germline gives CDR1 LGHDT, CDR2 YNNKEL (reference sequence). V trimming: 2 bases; J trimming: 0 bases; junction bases outside the gene matches: 6. The CDR3 consists of 17 residues. CDR3 DNA: TGTGCCAGCAGCCAACCGGGACTAGCGGCCAGCTCCTACGAGCAGTACTTC. As protein: CASSQPGLAASSYEQYF.